The rows below give T cell receptor beta chains drawn from one sample of a study of PD-1 blockade in classical Hodgkin lymphoma. Profiled with immunoSEQ multiplex PCR; TCRdb holds only in-frame clones, not every one. Among over 20,000 clones, over 70% were seen once, and the ten largest hold about 7.7%. Source: peripheral blood mononuclear cells (PBMCs), taken before the fourth cycle of nivolumab. Receptors originate from a human donor with classical Hodgkin lymphoma. CDR3s include the opening cysteine and the closing phenylalanine or tryptophan. A D gene is named only where the DNA matches it firmly. Clone size is stated in some rows and not others, as once, few, many or a class when expanded.

>TRBD2|TRBV6-1|TRBJ2-5|NA
CASSEAAGGQETQYF
TGTGCCAGCAGTGAAGCAGCGGGAGGGCAAGAGACCCAGTACTTC
>NA|TRBV30|TRBJ2-1|NA
CAWLGGYNEQFF
TGTGCCTGGTTGGGAGGCTACAATGAGCAGTTCTTC
>NA|TRBV19|TRBJ1-1|few
CASSPPRWNTEAFF
TGTGCCAGTAGTCCCCCCAGGTGGAACACTGAAGCTTTCTTT
>TRBD1|TRBV27|TRBJ1-2|NA
CASSPTRLTGPNYGYTF
TGTGCCAGCAGTCCTACCCGGCTGACAGGGCCTAACTATGGCTACACCTTC
>NA|TRBV7-2|TRBJ1-5|NA
CASSPGQVYSNQPQHF
TGTGCCAGCAGCCCGGGACAAGTCTATAGCAATCAGCCCCAGCATTTT
>NA|TRBV4-1|TRBJ1-4|once
CASSRDVGEKLFF
TGCGCCAGCAGCCGAGACGTCGGTGAAAAACTGTTTTTT
>NA|TRBV29-1|TRBJ2-5|few
CSAGPQVLGQYF
TGCAGCGCCGGGCCCCAAGTTCTGGGCCAGTACTTC
>TRBD1|TRBV18|TRBJ2-6|NA
CASSPTGVGAGANVLTF
TGTGCCAGCTCACCCACAGGGGTTGGCGCTGGGGCCAACGTCCTGACTTTC
>TRBD2|TRBV27|TRBJ2-3|NA
CASSLLGRGGGADTQYF
TGTGCCAGCAGTCTCCTAGGGCGGGGGGGAGGAGCAGATACGCAGTATTTT
>NA|TRBV7-2|TRBJ1-1|NA
CASSLYIETEAFF
TGTGCCAGCAGCCTTTACATCGAAACTGAAGCTTTCTTT
>TRBD1|TRBV5-4|TRBJ2-2|NA
CASSWTGTRTGELFF
TGTGCCAGCAGCTGGACAGGGACGAGGACCGGGGAGCTGTTTTTT
>NA|TRBV5-6|TRBJ2-5|NA
CASSFSGAETQYF
TGTGCCAGCAGCTTTTCCGGGGCAGAGACCCAGTACTTC
>NA|TRBV7-9|TRBJ1-5|few
CASSGASNQPQHF
TGTGCCAGCTCGGGGGCTAGCAATCAGCCCCAGCATTTT
>NA|TRBV5-1|TRBJ1-3|NA
CASSLDLGRGNTIYF
TGCGCCAGCAGCTTGGATTTGGGCCGGGGAAACACCATATATTTT
>TRBD1|TRBV7-9|TRBJ2-7|NA
CASSRPGTGLHEQYF
TGTGCCAGCAGCAGACCCGGGACAGGGCTCCACGAGCAGTACTTC
>TRBD2|TRBV5-1|TRBJ2-5|NA
CASSPHSGGARETQYF
TGCGCCAGCAGCCCGCATAGCGGGGGGGCGAGGGAGACCCAGTACTTC
>NA|TRBV7-6|TRBJ2-2|NA
CASSLAGSAGELFF
TGTGCCAGCAGCTTAGCGGGGAGCGCCGGGGAGCTGTTTTTT
>TRBD1|TRBV6-6|TRBJ1-1|NA
CASSYRGRTEAFF
TGTGCCAGCAGTTACAGGGGGCGAACTGAAGCTTTCTTT
>TRBD2|TRBV29-1|TRBJ2-5|once
CSVDSGGVETQYF
TGCAGCGTTGATAGCGGGGGGGTAGAGACCCAGTACTTC
>NA|TRBV20-1|TRBJ1-2|NA
CSATASYGYTF
TGCAGTGCTACTGCCAGCTATGGCTACACCTTC
>NA|TRBV18|TRBJ2-7|NA
CASSPTGTSYEQYF
TGTGCCAGCTCACCAACTGGGACCTCCTACGAGCAGTACTTC
>NA|TRBV2|TRBJ1-2|NA
CASNSPHRDYGYTF
TGTGCCAGCAATTCCCCACACCGTGACTATGGCTACACCTTC
>NA|TRBV5-1|TRBJ2-5|NA
CASSSQGAKQETQYF
TGCGCCAGCAGCTCACAGGGTGCCAAGCAAGAGACCCAGTACTTC
>NA|TRBV5-4|TRBJ2-5|NA
CASSLDSETQYF
TGTGCCAGCAGCTTAGACAGCGAGACCCAGTACTTC
>TRBD1|TRBV2|TRBJ1-5|NA
CASSGTGGRNQPQHF
TGTGCCAGCAGTGGGACAGGGGGTAGAAATCAGCCCCAGCATTTT
>TRBD2|TRBV28|TRBJ2-2|medium-sized
CASSELWTSGGDGGELFF
TGTGCCAGCAGCGAACTTTGGACTAGCGGGGGAGATGGCGGGGAGCTGTTTTTT
>NA|TRBV7-3|TRBJ2-3|NA
CASSLLGATDTQYF
TGTGCCAGCAGCTTATTGGGGGCCACAGATACGCAGTATTTT
>TRBD1|TRBV5-1|TRBJ1-2|few
CASSVPGQANYGYTF
TGCGCCAGCAGCGTCCCGGGACAGGCAAACTATGGCTACACCTTC
>NA|TRBV2|TRBJ1-6|NA
CASSVRQGRSSPLHF
TGTGCCAGCAGTGTAAGGCAGGGACGGAGTTCACCCCTCCACTTT
>NA|TRBV29-1|TRBJ1-4|NA
CSVEGTADNEKLFF
TGCAGCGTTGAAGGGACAGCTGATAATGAAAAACTGTTTTTT
>NA|TRBV28|TRBJ2-5|NA
CASSPQIQETQYF
TGTGCCAGCAGTCCTCAAATCCAAGAGACCCAGTACTTC
>TRBD1|TRBV28|TRBJ1-1|once
CASSYTGAWNTEAFF
TGTGCCAGCAGTTATACAGGGGCGTGGAACACTGAAGCTTTCTTT
>TRBD1|TRBV9|TRBJ1-2|NA
CASSVGGTGYGYTF
TGTGCCAGCAGCGTAGGGGGGACAGGGTATGGCTACACCTTC
>NA|TRBV27|TRBJ1-1|NA
CASSLSILLNTEAFF
TGTGCCAGCAGTTTATCTATCTTGTTGAACACTGAAGCTTTCTTT
>NA|TRBV7-9|TRBJ2-1|NA
CASSRLGGGNEQFF
TGTGCCAGCAGCCGCCTAGGAGGGGGCAACGAGCAGTTCTTC
>NA|TRBV13|TRBJ1-3|NA
CASRARSGAGNTIYF
TGTGCCAGCAGGGCCCGGTCCGGGGCTGGAAACACCATATATTTT
>TRBD2|TRBV7-9|TRBJ2-3|NA
CASSSPRLAGGTDTQYF
TGTGCCAGCAGCTCCCCTCGGCTAGCGGGGGGCACAGATACGCAGTATTTT
>TRBD1|TRBV18|TRBJ2-7|NA
CASSPGTGNEQYF
TGTGCCAGCTCACCAGGGACAGGTAACGAGCAGTACTTC
>TRBD2|TRBV9|TRBJ2-2|NA
CASSPRGGLTTGELFF
TGTGCCAGCAGCCCCCGGGGGGGGCTTACCACCGGGGAGCTGTTTTTT
>NA|TRBV7-9|TRBJ1-1|NA
CASSSLLWTPGATEAFF
TGTGCCAGCAGTTCCCTCCTGTGGACGCCGGGAGCCACTGAAGCTTTCTTT
>NA|TRBV5-6|TRBJ2-1|NA
CASSPLLSNSYNEQFF
TGTGCCAGCAGCCCCCTTCTGAGTAACTCCTACAATGAGCAGTTCTTC
>NA|TRBV4-2|TRBJ1-2|NA
CASSLTANYGYTF
TGTGCCAGCAGCCTTACAGCTAACTATGGCTACACCTTC
>NA|TRBV9|TRBJ2-5|NA
CASSVRGEETQYF
TGTGCCAGCAGCGTAAGAGGGGAAGAGACCCAGTACTTC
>TRBD2|TRBV5-4|TRBJ2-7|few
CASSLASGRAYEQYF
TGTGCCAGCAGCTTGGCTAGCGGGAGGGCCTACGAGCAGTACTTC
>TRBD1|TRBV5-8|TRBJ1-2|NA
CASSSGQPTNYGYTF
TGTGCCAGCAGCTCGGGACAGCCTACTAACTATGGCTACACCTTC
>NA|TRBV19|TRBJ2-5|NA
CASSDLQGVQETQYF
TGTGCCAGTAGTGATCTACAGGGTGTCCAAGAGACCCAGTACTTC
>NA|TRBV5-1|TRBJ2-1|NA
CASSFLANEQFF
TGCGCCAGCAGCTTTCTAGCGAATGAGCAGTTCTTC
>NA|TRBV2|TRBJ2-2|NA
CASSGAVREFLNTGELFF
TGTGCCAGCAGTGGGGCAGTGAGGGAATTTCTAAACACCGGGGAGCTGTTTTTT
>TRBD1|TRBV5-8|TRBJ2-7|once
CASRKRQGASYEQYF
TGTGCCAGCAGAAAAAGACAGGGGGCCTCCTACGAGCAGTACTTC
>NA|TRBV4-2|TRBJ1-4|NA
CASSQDVTTAATNQKLFF
TGTGCCAGCAGCCAAGATGTGACGACGGCGGCTACTAATCAAAAACTGTTTTTT
>TRBD2|TRBV5-1|TRBJ2-3|NA
CASSLGLAGGSTDTQYF
TGCGCCAGCAGCTTGGGACTAGCGGGAGGGAGCACAGATACGCAGTATTTT
>TRBD1|TRBV27|TRBJ1-1|NA
CASSWNRGFEAFF
TGTGCCAGCAGTTGGAACAGGGGGTTTGAAGCTTTCTTT